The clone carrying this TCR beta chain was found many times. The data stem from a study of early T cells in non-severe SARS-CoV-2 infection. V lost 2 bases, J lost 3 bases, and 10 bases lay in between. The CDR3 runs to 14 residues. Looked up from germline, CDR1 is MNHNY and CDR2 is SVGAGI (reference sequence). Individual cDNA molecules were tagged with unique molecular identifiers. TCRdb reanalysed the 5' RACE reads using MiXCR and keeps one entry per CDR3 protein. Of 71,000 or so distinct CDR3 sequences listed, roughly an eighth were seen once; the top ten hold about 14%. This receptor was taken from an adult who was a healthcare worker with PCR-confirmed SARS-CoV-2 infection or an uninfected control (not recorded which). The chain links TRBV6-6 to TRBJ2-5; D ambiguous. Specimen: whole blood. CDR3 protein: CASSYAVSKETQYF. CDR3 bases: TGTGCCAGCAGTTACGCGGTTTCAAAAGAGACCCAGTACTTC.